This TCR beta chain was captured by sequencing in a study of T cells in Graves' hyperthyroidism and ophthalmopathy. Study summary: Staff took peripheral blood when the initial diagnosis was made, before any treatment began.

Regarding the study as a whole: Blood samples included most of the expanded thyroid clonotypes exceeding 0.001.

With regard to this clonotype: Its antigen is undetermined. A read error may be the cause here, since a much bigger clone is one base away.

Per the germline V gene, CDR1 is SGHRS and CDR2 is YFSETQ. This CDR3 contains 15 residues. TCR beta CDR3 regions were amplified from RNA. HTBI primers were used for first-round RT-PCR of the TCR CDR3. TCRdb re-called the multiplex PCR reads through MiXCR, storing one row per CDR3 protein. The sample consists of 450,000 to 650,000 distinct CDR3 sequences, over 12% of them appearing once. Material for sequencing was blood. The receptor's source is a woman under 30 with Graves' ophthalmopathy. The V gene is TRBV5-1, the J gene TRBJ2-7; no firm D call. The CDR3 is CASSLVWGSSCEQYF. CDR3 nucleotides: TGCGCCAGCAGCTTGGTTTGGGGATCCTCCTGCGAGCAGTACTTC.